These T cell receptor beta chains were read from a single sample in a study of OX40 agonist ivuxolimab in advanced cancers. Produced via immunoSEQ multiplex PCR; TCRdb's table is partial and in-frame only. The table has over 60,000 clones, around 90% seen once; the top ten hold around 1.8%. The source material was CD4+ or CD8+ T cells sorted from blood, sampled in a trial of the OX40 agonist ivuxolimab. These receptors all come from an adult with an advanced solid tumor such as melanoma, head and neck, liver or kidney cancer. CDR3s include the opening cysteine and the closing phenylalanine or tryptophan. A D gene is named only where the DNA matches it firmly. For some rows the clone size is stated as once, few or many, or as a class when expanded; others skip it.

D: TRBD1
J: TRBJ2-2
V: TRBV4-3
size: NA
DNA: TGCGCCAGCAGCCGGGGACAGGGTCGCACCGGGGAGCTGTTTTTT
CDR3: CASSRGQGRTGELFF

D: NA
J: TRBJ2-4
V: TRBV5-6
size: NA
DNA: TGTGCCAGCTTCAAGACAGGAGCCAAAAACATTCAGTACTTC
CDR3: CASFKTGAKNIQYF

D: NA
J: TRBJ2-7
V: TRBV6-1
size: NA
DNA: TGTGCCACCCTACCTCCCAGGGGTACGGGTTACGAGCAGTACTTC
CDR3: CATLPPRGTGYEQYF

D: NA
J: TRBJ2-7
V: TRBV5-1
size: NA
DNA: TGCGCCAGCAGCTCTCAGGTGGGATATGGCGAGCAGTACTTC
CDR3: CASSSQVGYGEQYF

D: NA
J: TRBJ2-5
V: TRBV27
size: NA
DNA: TGTGCCAGCAGTTCGGCTCAAGAGACCCAGTACTTC
CDR3: CASSSAQETQYF

D: NA
J: TRBJ1-1
V: TRBV11-2
size: NA
DNA: TGTGCCAGCAGCTTTGGGGGGGCGGACACTGAAGCTTTCTTT
CDR3: CASSFGGADTEAFF

D: TRBD1
J: TRBJ1-1
V: TRBV18
size: NA
DNA: TGTGCCAGCTCGCTCCAGGGGGCGAACACTGAAGCTTTCTTT
CDR3: CASSLQGANTEAFF

D: NA
J: TRBJ1-1
V: TRBV18
size: NA
DNA: TGTGCCAGCTCAGCCTCCGGGGGGGAGACTGAAGCTTTCTTT
CDR3: CASSASGGETEAFF

D: NA
J: TRBJ1-3
V: TRBV5-5
size: NA
DNA: TGTGCCAGCAGCTTGACAGGGAACTCTGGAAACACCATATATTTT
CDR3: CASSLTGNSGNTIYF

D: NA
J: TRBJ1-1
V: TRBV18
size: NA
DNA: TGTGCCAGCTCACCTTCCAAGGGGGTCACTGAAGCTTTCTTT
CDR3: CASSPSKGVTEAFF

D: NA
J: TRBJ2-5
V: TRBV5-4
size: NA
DNA: TGTGCCAGCAGCACGGGAGTATTCCAAGAGACCCAGTACTTC
CDR3: CASSTGVFQETQYF

D: NA
J: TRBJ2-1
V: TRBV4-3
size: NA
DNA: TGCGCCAGCAGCCAAGATATCGAAGGGACCGCCTACAATGAGCAGTTCTTC
CDR3: CASSQDIEGTAYNEQFF

D: NA
J: TRBJ1-6
V: TRBV12-5
size: NA
DNA: TGTGCTAGTGCCCAAGGGGTTGGAAATTCACCCCTCCACTTT
CDR3: CASAQGVGNSPLHF

D: NA
J: TRBJ1-1
V: TRBV10-2
size: NA
DNA: TGCGCCAGCAGGAGGGGGGAGAACACTGAAGCTTTCTTT
CDR3: CASRRGENTEAFF

D: TRBD2
J: TRBJ2-3
V: TRBV11-2
size: NA
DNA: TGTGCCAGCAGCTTATCGACTAGCGGCACAGATACGCAGTATTTT
CDR3: CASSLSTSGTDTQYF

D: NA
J: TRBJ1-2
V: TRBV19
size: once
DNA: TGTGCCAGTAGTAAGACAGGCCAATATGGCTACACCTTC
CDR3: CASSKTGQYGYTF

D: NA
J: TRBJ1-6
V: TRBV9
size: NA
DNA: TGTGCCAGCAGCGTAGGGAATGAAAATTCACCCCTCCACTTT
CDR3: CASSVGNENSPLHF

D: NA
J: TRBJ2-7
V: TRBV19
size: NA
DNA: TGTGCCAGTAGTATCTCATTCGTAGGCGAGCAGTACTTC
CDR3: CASSISFVGEQYF

D: NA
J: TRBJ2-7
V: TRBV5-1
size: NA
DNA: TGCGCCAGCAGCCGGAGACTCAGGGTGCTAACCTACGAGCAGTACTTC
CDR3: CASSRRLRVLTYEQYF

D: NA
J: TRBJ2-3
V: TRBV4-1
size: once
DNA: TGCGCCAGCAGCCAAGAAGCGGCAGATACGCAGTATTTT
CDR3: CASSQEAADTQYF

D: TRBD1
J: TRBJ1-4
V: TRBV9
size: NA
DNA: TGTGCCAGCAGCGTAGGGGACAGGCCTAATGAAAAACTGTTTTTT
CDR3: CASSVGDRPNEKLFF

D: TRBD1
J: TRBJ2-5
V: TRBV10-3
size: NA
DNA: TGTGCCACCGGGGCCAGGGACAGGGATTTACAAGAGACCCAGTACTTC
CDR3: CATGARDRDLQETQYF

D: NA
J: TRBJ1-2
V: TRBV10-3
size: NA
DNA: TGTGCCATCAGTGAGGAAGTGGATGCGAGGGGCTACACCTTC
CDR3: CAISEEVDARGYTF

D: NA
J: TRBJ1-4
V: TRBV16
size: NA
DNA: TGTGCCAGCAGCCAATCAAGACAGAGCCTGTTTTTT
CDR3: CASSQSRQSLFF

D: NA
J: TRBJ2-6
V: TRBV5-1
size: NA
DNA: TGCGCCAGCAGCCCGGTCGGGTCAGGCTCAACCTCTGGGGCCAACGTCCTGACTTTC
CDR3: CASSPVGSGSTSGANVLTF

D: NA
J: TRBJ2-1
V: TRBV30
size: NA
DNA: TGTGCCTGGAGTTCCCCCCTGGGCTCCTACAATGAGCAGTTCTTC
CDR3: CAWSSPLGSYNEQFF

D: NA
J: TRBJ2-1
V: TRBV7-9
size: NA
DNA: TGTGCCAGCAGCCGACAGGAGGGGAATGAGCAGTTCTTC
CDR3: CASSRQEGNEQFF

D: TRBD1
J: TRBJ1-6
V: TRBV6-5
size: NA
DNA: TGTGCCAGCAGTTTGGGACAGGATAATTCACCCCTCCACTTT
CDR3: CASSLGQDNSPLHF

D: NA
J: TRBJ1-5
V: TRBV11-2
size: NA
DNA: TGTGCCAGCAGCTTGAGTGGCAATCAGCCCCAGCATTTT
CDR3: CASSLSGNQPQHF

D: NA
J: TRBJ1-6
V: TRBV14
size: NA
DNA: TGTGCCAGCAGCCAATGGGGGGACCCTTTTTTGGCCCTCCACTTT
CDR3: CASSQWGDPFLALHF

D: NA
J: TRBJ2-7
V: TRBV29-1
size: NA
DNA: TGCAGCGCCACACTGGACAGTGGCGAGCAGTACTTC
CDR3: CSATLDSGEQYF

D: TRBD1
J: TRBJ2-3
V: TRBV27
size: NA
DNA: TGTGCCAGCAGTTTAGGGCAGGGGGCGGATACGCAGTATTTT
CDR3: CASSLGQGADTQYF

D: TRBD2
J: TRBJ2-3
V: TRBV5-6
size: NA
DNA: TGTGCCAGCAGCCGTCGGGGTAGCGGGTGGGAAGATACGCAGTATTTT
CDR3: CASSRRGSGWEDTQYF

D: NA
J: TRBJ1-2
V: TRBV18
size: NA
DNA: TGTGCCAGCTCACCCTCCGGGGAGTACTATGGCTACACCTTC
CDR3: CASSPSGEYYGYTF

D: NA
J: TRBJ2-5
V: TRBV5-5
size: NA
DNA: TGTGCCAGTGGGGGGTTCCAAGAGACCCAGTACTTC
CDR3: CASGGFQETQYF

D: TRBD1
J: TRBJ2-7
V: TRBV5-1
size: NA
DNA: TGCGCCAGCAGCAGCTTACCGGGACAGGGGGCCTACGAGCAGTACTTC
CDR3: CASSSLPGQGAYEQYF

D: NA
J: TRBJ1-5
V: TRBV28
size: NA
DNA: TGTGCCACCCGGGACCCCTGGCATTTT
CDR3: CATRDPWHF

D: NA
J: TRBJ1-6
V: TRBV4-2
size: once
DNA: TGTGCCAGCAGCCAAGAAGCCTCTTTGAATTCACCCCTCCACTTT
CDR3: CASSQEASLNSPLHF

D: TRBD2
J: TRBJ2-5
V: TRBV6-1
size: NA
DNA: TGTGCCATCCCACTAGCGGAGAACCAAGAGACCCAGTACTTC
CDR3: CAIPLAENQETQYF

D: NA
J: TRBJ2-7
V: TRBV5-4
size: NA
DNA: TGTGCCAGCAGCCGGGTCGGGGAGCAGTACTTC
CDR3: CASSRVGEQYF

D: NA
J: TRBJ1-1
V: TRBV7-9
size: NA
DNA: TGTGCCAGCAGCCTGCCGCCGGCGGAAGCTTTCTTT
CDR3: CASSLPPAEAFF

D: NA
J: TRBJ1-1
V: TRBV7-2
size: NA
DNA: TGTGCCAGCAGCTTGGGGGCTGTGAACACTGAAGCTTTCTTT
CDR3: CASSLGAVNTEAFF

D: NA
J: TRBJ1-1
V: TRBV18
size: once
DNA: TGTGCCAGCTCACACGGACCCAACACTGAAGCTTTCTTT
CDR3: CASSHGPNTEAFF

D: NA
J: TRBJ2-7
V: TRBV20-1
size: few
DNA: TGCAGTGCTAGAGAGGGGGTCGAGCAGTACTTC
CDR3: CSAREGVEQYF

D: NA
J: TRBJ2-3
V: TRBV10-3
size: once
DNA: TGTGCCATCAGTGAGAGCCAGCCGAATACGCAGTATTTT
CDR3: CAISESQPNTQYF

D: TRBD1
J: TRBJ1-5
V: TRBV28
size: NA
DNA: TGTGCCAGCAGACAGACAGGGAATGTCCAGCCCCAGCATTTT
CDR3: CASRQTGNVQPQHF

D: TRBD1
J: TRBJ1-2
V: TRBV2
size: NA
DNA: TGTGCCACCTCCGGGACAGTTTTTCTTGGCTACACCTTC
CDR3: CATSGTVFLGYTF

D: NA
J: TRBJ1-6
V: TRBV5-8
size: NA
DNA: TGTGCCAGCAGCTTGGAGGGGCCCGGAGGGAATTCACCCCTCCACTTT
CDR3: CASSLEGPGGNSPLHF

D: NA
J: TRBJ2-5
V: TRBV11-2
size: NA
DNA: TGTGCCAGCAGCTTAGTTCCCGGCCAGGAGACCCAGTACTTC
CDR3: CASSLVPGQETQYF

D: NA
J: TRBJ1-1
V: TRBV5-4
size: NA
DNA: TGTGCCAGCAGCTTCGACGGCAGAGGGGTGAACACTGAAGCTTTCTTT
CDR3: CASSFDGRGVNTEAFF